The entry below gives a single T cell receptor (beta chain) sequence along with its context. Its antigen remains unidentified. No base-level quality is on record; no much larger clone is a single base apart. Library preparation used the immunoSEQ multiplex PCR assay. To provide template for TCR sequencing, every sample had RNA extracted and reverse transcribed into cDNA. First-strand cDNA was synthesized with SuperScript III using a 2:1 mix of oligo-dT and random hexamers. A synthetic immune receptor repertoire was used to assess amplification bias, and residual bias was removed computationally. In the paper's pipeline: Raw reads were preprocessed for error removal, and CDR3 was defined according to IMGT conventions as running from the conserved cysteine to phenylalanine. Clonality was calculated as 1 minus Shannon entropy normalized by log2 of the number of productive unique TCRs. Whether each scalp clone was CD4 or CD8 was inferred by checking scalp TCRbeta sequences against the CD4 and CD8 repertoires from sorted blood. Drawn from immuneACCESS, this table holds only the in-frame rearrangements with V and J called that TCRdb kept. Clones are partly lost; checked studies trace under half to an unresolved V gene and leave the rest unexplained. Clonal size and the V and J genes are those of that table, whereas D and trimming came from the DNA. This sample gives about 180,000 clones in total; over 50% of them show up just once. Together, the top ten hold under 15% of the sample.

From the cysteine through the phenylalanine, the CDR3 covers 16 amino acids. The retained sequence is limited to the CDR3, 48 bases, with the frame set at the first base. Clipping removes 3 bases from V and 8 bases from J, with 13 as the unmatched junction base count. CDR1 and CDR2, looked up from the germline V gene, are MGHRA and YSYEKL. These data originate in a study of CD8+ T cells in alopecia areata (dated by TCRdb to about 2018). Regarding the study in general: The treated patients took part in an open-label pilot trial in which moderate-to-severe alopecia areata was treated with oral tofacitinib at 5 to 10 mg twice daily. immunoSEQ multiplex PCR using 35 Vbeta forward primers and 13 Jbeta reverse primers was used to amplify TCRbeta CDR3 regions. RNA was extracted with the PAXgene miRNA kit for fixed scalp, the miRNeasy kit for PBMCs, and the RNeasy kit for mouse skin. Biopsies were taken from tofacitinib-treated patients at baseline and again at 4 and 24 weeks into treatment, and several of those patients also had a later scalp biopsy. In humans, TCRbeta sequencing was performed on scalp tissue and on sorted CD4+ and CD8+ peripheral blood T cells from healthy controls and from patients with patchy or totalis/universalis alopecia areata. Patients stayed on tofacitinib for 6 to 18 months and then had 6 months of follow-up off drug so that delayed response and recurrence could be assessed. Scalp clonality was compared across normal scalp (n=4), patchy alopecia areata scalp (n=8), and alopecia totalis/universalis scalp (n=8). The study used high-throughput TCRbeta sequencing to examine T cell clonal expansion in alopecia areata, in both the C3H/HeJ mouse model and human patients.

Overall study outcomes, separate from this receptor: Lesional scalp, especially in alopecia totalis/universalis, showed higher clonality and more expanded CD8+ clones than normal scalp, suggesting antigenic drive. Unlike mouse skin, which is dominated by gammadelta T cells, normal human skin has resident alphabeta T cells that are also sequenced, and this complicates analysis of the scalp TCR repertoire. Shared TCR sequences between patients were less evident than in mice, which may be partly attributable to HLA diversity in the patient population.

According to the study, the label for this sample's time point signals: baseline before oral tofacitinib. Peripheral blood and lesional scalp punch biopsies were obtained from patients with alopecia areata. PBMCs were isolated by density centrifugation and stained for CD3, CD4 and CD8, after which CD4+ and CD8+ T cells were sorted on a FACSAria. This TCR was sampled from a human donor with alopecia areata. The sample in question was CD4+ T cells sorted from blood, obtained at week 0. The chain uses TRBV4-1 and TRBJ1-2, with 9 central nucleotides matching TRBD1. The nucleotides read TGCGCCAGCAGCCAGGACCCATCCACAGGGGGCCGAGGCTACACCTTC. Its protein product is CASSQDPSTGGRGYTF.